This TCR beta chain was sequenced for a study of T cell responses to AZD1222 COVID-19 vaccine. Study summary: Second doses were pooled across both intervals (about 4 or about 12 weeks).

Study results and caveats: Clonal diversity may have been underestimated, and the donors were mostly white British, with more females than males. Seropositive at baseline were only 5 to 7 AZD1222 recipients.

The CDR3 runs to 13 residues. Per the germline V gene, CDR1 is LNHDA and CDR2 is SQIVND (reference sequence). The V end lost 5 bases, the J end lost 4 bases, and 9 bases lay between the germline ends. Repertoires were generated with immunoSEQ multiplex PCR, while TCRdb's copy carries only in-frame clones and drops some. The sample carries over 100,000 clones, around nine tenths recorded once. Regarding this clone: Its antigen is unknown.

Sequences were derived from peripheral blood, sampled on day 0 of AZD1222 vaccination. This TCR derives from an adult in good health. This chain joins TRBV19 and TRBJ1-5, with D possibly TRBD1 on 6 matching bases. The CDR3 DNA sequence: TGTGCCAGTAGTGGACAGTTAAATCAGCCCCAGCATTTT. Translating gives CASSGQLNQPQHF. Looking up the rest from reference TRBV19 and TRBJ1-5 gives the full variable domain: DGGITQSPKYLFRKEGQNVTLSCEQNLNHDAMYWYRQDPGQGLRLIYYSQIVNDFQKGDIAEGYSVSREKKESFPLTVTSAQKNPTAFYLCASSGQLNQPQHFGDGTRLSIL.